These T cell receptor beta chains were read from a single sample in a study of beta chain features in type 1 diabetes. Sequencing used immunoSEQ multiplex PCR; TCRdb keeps in-frame clones, though not all of them. The sample lists 140,000 to 150,000 clones, about 10% occurring once. Sequencing was done on a sample of naive CD4+ T cells from blood. These receptors came from a man younger than 35 in good health. The conserved cysteine and the conserved F or W are not part of the CDR3 here. Only part of the rows carry a size: once, few, many, or a class if the clone is expanded.

>TRBV7-2|NA|TRBJ1-1
ASTPSHAPNTEAF
>TRBV6-5|NA|TRBJ1-2
ASSYEGQGNYGYT
>TRBV6-5|NA|TRBJ2-7
ASSLRGQSYEQY
>TRBV7-3|few|TRBJ2-3
ASSLSGTDTQY
>TRBV10-2|few|TRBJ2-3
ASSERRGLEDTQY
>TRBV18|few|TRBJ1-1
ASSLGGKNTEAF
>TRBV5-5|NA|TRBJ2-3
ASLLAGGSTDTQY
>TRBV7-9|NA|TRBJ2-1
ASSSGGQVNEQF
>TRBV30|NA|TRBJ2-4
AWSVRDSIAKNIQY
>TRBV7-2|many|TRBJ2-3
ASSLVRGAGIRDTQY
>TRBV28|few|TRBJ2-5
ASSLAAGGLETQY
>TRBV5-6|NA|TRBJ2-7
ASSLWSGGSPYEQY
>TRBV29-1|many|TRBJ1-1
SVHAGGTEAF
>TRBV11-1|few|TRBJ2-7
ASSREGTASYEQY
>TRBV19|NA|TRBJ2-5
ASKDRRQETQY
>TRBV7-2|few|TRBJ2-3
ASAVTYTDTQY
>TRBV29-1|NA|TRBJ2-5
SVGGWASVGETQY
>TRBV2|few|TRBJ2-5
ASRDPGQGQETQY
>TRBV19|few|TRBJ2-2
ASSGDRVTGELF
>TRBV18|few|TRBJ1-4
ASSPGQGAEKLF
>TRBV4-3|few|TRBJ2-1
ASSQEHIAGQGDNEQF
>TRBV5-4|NA|TRBJ1-5
ASRVGTHSNQPQH
>TRBV6-5|few|TRBJ2-2
ASRELLAGELF
>TRBV4-2|NA|TRBJ2-1
ASSQGLADYNEQF
>TRBV2|NA|TRBJ1-2
ASSELARGDYGYT
>TRBV28|NA|TRBJ2-2
ASSRLAGINTGELF